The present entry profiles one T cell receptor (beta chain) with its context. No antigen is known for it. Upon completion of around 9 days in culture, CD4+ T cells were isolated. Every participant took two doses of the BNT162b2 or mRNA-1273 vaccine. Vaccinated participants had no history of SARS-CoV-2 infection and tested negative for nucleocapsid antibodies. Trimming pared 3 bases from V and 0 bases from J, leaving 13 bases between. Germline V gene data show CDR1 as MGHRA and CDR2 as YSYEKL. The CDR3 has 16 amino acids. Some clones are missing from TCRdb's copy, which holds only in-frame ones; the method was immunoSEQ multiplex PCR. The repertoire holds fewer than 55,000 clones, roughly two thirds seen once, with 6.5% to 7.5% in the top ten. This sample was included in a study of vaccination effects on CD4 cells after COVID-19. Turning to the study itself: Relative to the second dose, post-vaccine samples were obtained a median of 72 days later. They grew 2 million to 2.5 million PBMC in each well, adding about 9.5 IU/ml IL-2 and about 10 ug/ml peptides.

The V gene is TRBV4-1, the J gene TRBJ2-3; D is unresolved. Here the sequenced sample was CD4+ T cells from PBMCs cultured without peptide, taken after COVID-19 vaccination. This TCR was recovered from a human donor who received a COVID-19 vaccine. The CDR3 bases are TGCGCCAGCAGCCACCTCGGACGGCTGAGCACAGATACGCAGTATTTT. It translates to CASSHLGRLSTDTQYF.